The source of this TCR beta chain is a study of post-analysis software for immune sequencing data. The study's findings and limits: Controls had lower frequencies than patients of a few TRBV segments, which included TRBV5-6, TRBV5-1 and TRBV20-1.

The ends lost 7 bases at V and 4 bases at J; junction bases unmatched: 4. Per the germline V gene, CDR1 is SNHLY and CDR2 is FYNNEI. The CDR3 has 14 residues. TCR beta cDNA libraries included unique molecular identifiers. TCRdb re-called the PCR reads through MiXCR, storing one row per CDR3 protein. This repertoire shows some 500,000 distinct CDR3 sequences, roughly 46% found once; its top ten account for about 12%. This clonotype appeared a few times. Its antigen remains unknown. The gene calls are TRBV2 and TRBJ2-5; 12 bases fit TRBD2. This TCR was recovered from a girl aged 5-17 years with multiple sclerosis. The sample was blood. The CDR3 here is CASKETSGRETQYF. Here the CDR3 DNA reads TGTGCCAGCAAAGAGACTAGCGGGAGAGAGACCCAGTACTTC.